What follows are 14 T cell receptor beta chains derived from one specimen sequenced in a study of T cells in Graves' hyperthyroidism and ophthalmopathy. The investigators amplified TCR beta CDR3 regions from RNA transcripts. A first-round RT-PCR of the TCR CDR3 used the HTBI primer set. TCRdb ran MiXCR on the multiplex PCR reads and lists one entry per CDR3 protein. Of hundreds of thousands of distinct CDR3 sequences in the sample, roughly 14% are singletons; the top ten hold about 13%. Sequenced material: blood. The receptors derive from a man aged 18 to 29 with Graves' ophthalmopathy.

V and J are TRBV20-1 and TRBJ2-2, with 9 bases matching TRBD1. The V segment lost 6 bases and the J segment 3 bases; nucleotides outside the gene matches: 8. This CDR3 contains 15 residues. The germline V gene has CDR1 DFQATT and CDR2 SNEGSKA (reference sequence). The CDR3: CSADRTGEDTGELFF. CDR3 nucleotide sequence: TGCAGTGCAGACCGGACAGGGGAGGACACCGGGGAGCTGTTTTTT.

The chain recombines TRBV20-1 with TRBJ2-1; weak D call: TRBD1 (6 bases). Germline CDR1 and CDR2: DFQATT and SNEGSKA (reference sequence). Deletions cut 1 base from V and 10 bases from J, with 17 bases between. The CDR3 is 14 amino acids. The CDR3 DNA is TGCAGTGCTAGAGTACAGGGTATAATTGGGGAGCAGTTCTTC. The encoded protein is CSARVQGIIGEQFF.

This clonotype was found a few times. Compared with germline, one end of the junction differs, possibly owing to a read error. V and J are TRBV13 and TRBJ1-2; D uncertain. Looked up from germline, CDR1 is PRHDT and CDR2 is FYEKMQ (reference sequence). The CDR3 is 14 residues long. DNA of the CDR3: TGTACCAGCAGCAACCTACAGCAGAACTATGGCTACACCTTC. Its translation: CTSSNLQQNYGYTF.

This clonotype was counted once. The chain has TRBV9 and TRBJ2-2, with 9 positions matching TRBD2. V lost 5 bases, J lost 8 bases, and 10 bases stayed unmatched. The CDR3 runs to 15 residues. Germline lookup yields CDR1 SGDLS and CDR2 YYNGEE. CDR3 bases: TGTGCCAGCAGGCCGGGACTAGCTACCCGAGGGGAGCTGTTTTTT. Translated, it gives CASRPGLATRGELFF.

V and J are TRBV12-3 or TRBV12-4 and TRBJ1-3; D unclear. The ends were cut back, 2 bases at V and 0 bases at J, with 5 bases in the middle. This CDR3 comprises 14 residues. The CDR3 spells CASSLTASGNTIYF. The CDR3 DNA sequence: TGTGCCAGCAGTTTAACGGCCTCTGGAAACACCATATATTTT.

This chain links TRBV7-8 with TRBJ2-7; 11 nucleotides match TRBD2. The V and J ends lost 2 bases and 7 bases, in that order; junction bases with no gene match: 10. Germline loops: CDR1 SGHVS, CDR2 FQNEAQ. The length of the CDR3 is 16 residues. The CDR3 region has the DNA TGTGCCAGCAGCTTAAGGGCTAGCGGGGGGCCGGGGGAGCAGTACTTC. It translates to CASSLRASGGPGEQYF.

This clonotype has a count of ten or more. The genes are TRBV7-2 and TRBJ1-6; D gene uncertain. The CDR3 has 14 residues. The V end was cut by 3 bases, the J end by 9 bases, with 12 bases between. CDR1 and CDR2 (germline): SGHTA, FQGNSA. The CDR3 bases are TGTGCCAGCAGCTTTGAAGGGATTAGTTCACCCCTCCACTTT. Residues: CASSFEGISSPLHF.

This rearrangement joins TRBV2 to TRBJ2-1; 11 nucleotides line up with TRBD2. Germline assignment: CDR1 SNHLY and CDR2 FYNNEI. The CDR3 contains 17 residues. V lost 6 bases to trimming and J lost 3 bases; unmatched junction nucleotides: 10. The CDR3 loop is CASRDTSGGSHYNEQFF. CDR3 DNA sequence: TGTGCCAGCAGGGACACTAGCGGGGGTTCCCACTACAATGAGCAGTTCTTC.

This clonotype was picked up many times. The chain has TRBV12-3 or TRBV12-4 and TRBJ2-7; perhaps TRBD2 as D (6 bases). V was cut by 2 bases and J by 6 bases, with 14 bases left in between. The CDR3 has 14 residues. The CDR3 nucleotides are TGTGCCAGCAGTTTAAGTGGAGGGTTTTCCGAGCAGTACTTC. Amino acid sequence: CASSLSGGFSEQYF.

V gene TRBV11-2 combines with J gene TRBJ2-5, with D tentatively TRBD1 or TRBD2 (5 bases each). The V end lost 3 bases, the J end lost 5 bases, and 16 bases lay between the germline ends. This CDR3 comprises 15 residues. CDR1 is SGHAT, CDR2 FQNNGV, per germline. The CDR3 sequence: CASSFDPGAEETQYF. Here the CDR3 DNA reads TGTGCCAGCAGCTTCGATCCCGGGGCGGAGGAGACCCAGTACTTC.

The CDR3 loop is CSAGTGTNYGYTF. The CDR3, as DNA: TGCAGCGCAGGGACAGGGACTAACTATGGCTACACCTTC. V and J are TRBV29-1 and TRBJ1-2; TRBD1 matches at 9 bases. Germline CDR1 and CDR2: SQVTM and ANQGSEA. After removal of 7 bases from V and 0 bases from J, the junction contained 3 bases not matched to a gene. The CDR3 consists of 13 residues.

This clonotype occurred many times. The chain recombines TRBV11-2 with TRBJ2-5, with D perhaps TRBD1 (6 bases). CDR3 length: 13 amino acids. The ends were cut back, 1 base at V and 6 bases at J, with 9 bases in the middle. CDR1 and CDR2 from the germline V gene are SGHAT and FQNNGV. CDR3 in amino acids: CASSLGQGKTQYF. The CDR3 region has the DNA TGTGCCAGCAGCTTAGGGCAGGGGAAGACCCAGTACTTC.

This clonotype is a singleton in its sample. The chain couples TRBV7-9 to TRBJ2-1, with TRBD2 matching over 7 bases. Germline V gene lookup returns CDR1 SEHNR and CDR2 FQNEAQ (reference sequence). The CDR3 totals 13 residues. The ends lost 0 bases at V and 8 bases at J; junction bases unmatched: 1. In DNA form, the CDR3 reads TGTGCCAGCAGCTTAGCTAGCGGGTATGAGCAGTTCTTC. Protein sequence: CASSLASGYEQFF.

This clonotype came up many times. The CDR3 reads CASSPREGSYEQYF. In DNA, the CDR3 is TGTGCCAGCAGTCCCCGGGAGGGGTCCTACGAGCAGTACTTC. The chain links TRBV12-3 or TRBV12-4 to TRBJ2-7; 8 bases match TRBD2. The junction had 4 bases not matched to a gene; V was cut back by 5 bases and J by 1 base. CDR3 length: 14 residues.